This T cell receptor (beta chain) was recovered during a study of blood T cell repertoires in COVID-19. Germline loops: CDR1 SGHDT, CDR2 YYEEEE. The CDR3 is 15 amino acids. The V end lost 2 bases, the J end lost 0 bases, and 9 bases lay between the germline ends. Sequencing used immunoSEQ multiplex PCR; TCRdb keeps in-frame clones, though not all of them. The sample consists of under 150,000 clones, around 87% of them appearing once. Researchers sorted participants into cohorts using their self-reported clinical history. The sequence derives from a woman aged 30 to 39 with acute COVID-19. Sequencing used PBMCs or T cells enriched from blood (not recorded which). The V gene is TRBV5-6, the J gene TRBJ2-1; perhaps TRBD1 as D (6 bases). In DNA, the CDR3 is TGTGCCAGCAGCTTACAGGGAAGCTCCTACAATGAGCAGTTCTTC. Translated, it gives CASSLQGSSYNEQFF.